The rows below give T cell receptor beta chains drawn from one sample of a study of neurological immune-mediated disorders. TCRdb reprocessed the 5' RACE reads via MiXCR and lists one record per CDR3 protein. The repertoire holds 25,000 to 30,000 distinct CDR3 sequences, with approximately 3.2% as singletons. Sequencing was carried out using PBMCs. The receptors were sampled from a woman between 25 and 40 years old with multiple sclerosis. CDR3s include the opening cysteine and the closing phenylalanine or tryptophan. A D gene is named only where the DNA matches it firmly. Clone size is given as once, few or many counts, or a class when the clone is expanded.

V: TRBV18
J: TRBJ2-2
size: many
D: -
DNA: TGTGCCAGCTCACCAAACCGGGGCCGGACCGGGGAGCTGTTTTTT
CDR3: CASSPNRGRTGELFF

V: TRBV4-1
J: TRBJ2-2
size: many
D: TRBD1
DNA: TGCGCCAGCAGCCATCCGACAGGGATCAACACCGGGGAGCTGTTTTTT
CDR3: CASSHPTGINTGELFF

V: TRBV7-9
J: TRBJ2-1
size: many
D: -
DNA: TGTGCCAGCAGCTCTTTGATTGGGGTAGAGTTCTTC
CDR3: CASSSLIGVEFF

V: TRBV5-1
J: TRBJ1-4
size: many
D: -
DNA: TGCGCCAGCAGCCTTGGACTCAATGAAAAACTGTTTTTT
CDR3: CASSLGLNEKLFF

V: TRBV7-9
J: TRBJ1-6
size: many
D: TRBD1
DNA: TGTGCCAGCATGACAGGGGGGAATAATTCACCCCTCCACTTT
CDR3: CASMTGGNNSPLHF

V: TRBV5-1
J: TRBJ2-3
size: many
D: -
DNA: TGCGCCAGCAGCTTTACTAGCCTCTCTAGCACAGATACGCAGTATTTT
CDR3: CASSFTSLSSTDTQYF

V: TRBV4-3
J: TRBJ2-7
size: many
D: TRBD1
DNA: TGCGCCAGCAGCCAGGACAGGGCCCGACTCGGGACCGACTACGAGCAGTACTTC
CDR3: CASSQDRARLGTDYEQYF

V: TRBV12-3/TRBV12-4
J: TRBJ1-1
size: many
D: -
DNA: TGTGCCAGCAGTCAACATTCCACAGGAATTGAAGCTTTCTTT
CDR3: CASSQHSTGIEAFF

V: TRBV5-1
J: TRBJ2-1
size: many
D: -
DNA: TGCGCCAGCAGCCCGGGACCAGCTGGCGGGGAGCAGTTCTTC
CDR3: CASSPGPAGGEQFF

V: TRBV20-1
J: TRBJ2-1
size: many
D: TRBD2
DNA: TGCAGTGCTAGTGGTCCTTCTAGCGGGATAATGGATGAGCAGTTCTTC
CDR3: CSASGPSSGIMDEQFF

V: TRBV4-1
J: TRBJ1-2
size: many
D: TRBD1
DNA: TGCGCCACCAAAGCACGGGACAGCGATGGCTATGGCTACACCTTC
CDR3: CATKARDSDGYGYTF

V: TRBV12-3/TRBV12-4
J: TRBJ2-3
size: many
D: -
DNA: TGTGCCAGCAACCCCTCGGCAGAGACTAGCACAGATACGCAGTATTTT
CDR3: CASNPSAETSTDTQYF

V: TRBV12-3/TRBV12-4
J: TRBJ2-1
size: many
D: TRBD2
DNA: TGTGCCAGCAGTTTAGGACGGTTGGGACTAGCGGGGGGCAATGAGCAGTTCTTC
CDR3: CASSLGRLGLAGGNEQFF

V: TRBV5-1
J: TRBJ1-4
size: few
D: -
DNA: TGCGCCAGCAGCTTGGAAGGGGCCCCAGTTGAAAAACTGTTTTTT
CDR3: CASSLEGAPVEKLFF

V: TRBV20-1
J: TRBJ2-1
size: many
D: -
DNA: TGCAGTGCCCCAGTGGTGGCTAGTCTGGATGAGCAGTTCTTC
CDR3: CSAPVVASLDEQFF

V: TRBV4-1
J: TRBJ2-7
size: many
D: -
DNA: TGCGCCAGCAGCCAAGATGGGTCGGGACGTACCTACGAGCAGTACTTC
CDR3: CASSQDGSGRTYEQYF